The rows below give T cell receptor beta chains drawn from one sample of a study of blood T cells in healthy people across ages. TCRdb used MiXCR to reprocess the 5' RACE reads, holding one entry per CDR3 protein. The sample has some 1.8 million distinct CDR3 sequences; more than 35% are singletons. Sequencing was carried out using blood. These receptors were taken from a human donor in good health. The CDR3 runs from the conserved cysteine through the conserved F or W. A D gene is named only where the DNA matches it firmly. Expanded clones get a size class; other rows say once, few or many, or leave the size out.

TRBJ2-7 | - | TRBV7-9 | 14 | TRBD1 | CASSRQGRSDEQYF | TGTGCCAGCAGCCGACAGGGTAGGTCTGACGAGCAGTACTTC
TRBJ2-1 | many | TRBV7-8 | 20 | TRBD2 | CASSLAFGSGGASSYNEQFF | TGTGCCAGCAGCTTAGCGTTTGGTAGCGGGGGGGCGAGCTCCTACAATGAGCAGTTCTTC
TRBJ2-3 | - | TRBV5-1 | 18 | - | CASSRGLRGGTSTDTQYF | TGCGCCAGCAGCCGAGGGCTCAGAGGGGGAACTAGCACAGATACGCAGTATTTT
TRBJ2-1 | few | TRBV3-1 | 15 | - | CASSQPGHRYNEQFF | TGTGCCAGCAGCCAACCGGGACATCGATACAATGAGCAGTTCTTC
TRBJ1-4 | - | TRBV6-6 | 14 | - | CASSRPGKGEKLFF | TGTGCCAGCAGTCGTCCAGGGAAAGGGGAAAAACTGTTTTTT
TRBJ1-4 | few | TRBV15 | 14 | - | CATGSPTTNEKLFF | TGTGCCACCGGATCCCCCACAACTAATGAAAAACTGTTTTTT
TRBJ2-7 | - | TRBV27 | 14 | - | CASSPTLPAYEQYF | TGTGCCAGCAGCCCAACCCTGCCTGCCTACGAGCAGTACTTC
TRBJ1-5 | few | TRBV4-2 | 16 | - | CASSQVWPPINQPQHF | TGTGCCAGCAGCCAAGTTTGGCCGCCGATCAATCAGCCCCAGCATTTT
TRBJ2-5 | few | TRBV7-2 | 14 | TRBD1 | CASSQGTGAGEQYF | TGTGCCAGCAGTCAAGGGACAGGGGCCGGGGAGCAGTACTTC
TRBJ2-7 | - | TRBV20-1 | 12 | - | CSALEGDREQYF | TGCAGTGCCCTGGAGGGGGATCGGGAGCAGTACTTC
TRBJ2-5 | once | TRBV20-1 | 14 | TRBD2 | CSARGAGVVETQYF | TGCAGTGCTAGAGGGGCGGGGGTCGTGGAGACCCAGTACTTC
TRBJ2-1 | few | TRBV4-1 | 17 | TRBD2 | CASSPGLAGPNYNEQFF | TGCGCCAGCAGCCCAGGATTAGCGGGGCCCAACTACAATGAGCAGTTCTTC
TRBJ1-2 | few | TRBV11-3 | 18 | - | CASSFPRPATGKDYGYTF | TGTGCCAGCAGCTTCCCTCGTCCGGCTACAGGGAAAGACTATGGCTACACCTTC